This entry concerns a single T cell receptor (beta chain). This record comes from a study of blood T cell repertoires in COVID-19. Sequencing used immunoSEQ multiplex PCR; TCRdb keeps in-frame clones, though not all of them. The data contain about 120,000 clones, roughly 88% of them singletons. V was trimmed by 2 bases and J by 6 bases, leaving 9 bases between them. This CDR3 contains 13 residues. CDR1 and CDR2 from the germline V gene are SGHKS and YYEKEE (reference sequence). The chain is built from TRBV5-5 and TRBJ1-5, with D possibly matching TRBD1 (5 bases). This TCR was sampled from a man in his forties or fifties with acute or convalescent COVID-19. Sequenced: peripheral blood. The DNA for the CDR3 is TGTGCCAGCAGCTTAGGCGGGACTCAGCCCCAGCATTTT. As protein: CASSLGGTQPQHF.